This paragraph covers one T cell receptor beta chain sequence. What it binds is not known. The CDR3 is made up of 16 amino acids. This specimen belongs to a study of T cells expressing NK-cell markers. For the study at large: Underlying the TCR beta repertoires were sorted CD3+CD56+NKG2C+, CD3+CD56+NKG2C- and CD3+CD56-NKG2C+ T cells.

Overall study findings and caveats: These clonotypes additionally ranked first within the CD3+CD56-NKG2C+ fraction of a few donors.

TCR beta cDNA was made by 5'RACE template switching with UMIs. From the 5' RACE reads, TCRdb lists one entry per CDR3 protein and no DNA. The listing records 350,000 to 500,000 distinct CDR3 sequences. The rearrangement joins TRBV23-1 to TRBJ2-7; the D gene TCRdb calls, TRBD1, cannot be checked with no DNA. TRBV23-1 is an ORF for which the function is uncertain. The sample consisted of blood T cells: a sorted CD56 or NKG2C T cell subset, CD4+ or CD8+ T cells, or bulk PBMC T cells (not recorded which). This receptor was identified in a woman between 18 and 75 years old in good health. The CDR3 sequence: CASRIPGPGQGSEQYF.